This T cell receptor beta chain emerged from a study of untreated major depressive disorder. The junction had 14 bases not matched to a gene; V was cut back by 3 bases and J by 0 bases. CDR3 length equals 21 residues. Germline CDR1 is SGHDN and CDR2 is FVKESK. The data were produced by immunoSEQ multiplex PCR, yet TCRdb's version contains in-frame clones alone and is incomplete. The sample lists 25,000 to 30,000 clones; roughly nine tenths were seen once. Turning to this clone: Its antigen is undetermined.

Among patients, depression was moderate to severe. Around 30 ml of blood was drawn into EDTA tubes. Study outcomes and limitations: CD4+ T cells from depressed patients used TRBV05-01 (Vbeta 5.1) more often than controls.

The TCR originated in a woman in her twenties or thirties with major depressive disorder. The sequenced sample consisted of CD4+ T cells from PBMCs. The chain recombines TRBV14 with TRBJ2-2, with 12 bases that match TRBD1. The CDR3 DNA reads TGTGCCAGCAGCCATTTCTGGGAGCTCGGGACAGGGGGCGCGAACACCGGGGAGCTGTTTTTT. Residues: CASSHFWELGTGGANTGELFF.